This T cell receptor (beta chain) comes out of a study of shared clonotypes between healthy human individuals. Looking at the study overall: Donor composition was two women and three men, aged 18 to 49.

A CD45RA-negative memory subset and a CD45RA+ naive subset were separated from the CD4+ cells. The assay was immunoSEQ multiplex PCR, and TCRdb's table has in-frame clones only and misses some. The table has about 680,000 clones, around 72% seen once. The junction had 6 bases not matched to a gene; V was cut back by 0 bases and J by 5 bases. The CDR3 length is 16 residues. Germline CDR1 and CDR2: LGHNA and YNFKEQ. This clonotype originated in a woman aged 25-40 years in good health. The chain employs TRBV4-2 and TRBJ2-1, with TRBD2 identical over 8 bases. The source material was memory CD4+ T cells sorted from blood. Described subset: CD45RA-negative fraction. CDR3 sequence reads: CASSQEAFSGDNEQFF. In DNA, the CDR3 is TGTGCCAGCAGCCAAGAAGCCTTTAGCGGGGACAATGAGCAGTTCTTC.